Following are 13 T cell receptor beta chains from one sample sequenced in a study of T-cell reconstitution after alpha-beta-depleted transplantation in children. It was with unique molecular identifiers that the TCRbeta library was prepared. TCRdb fed the PCR reads into MiXCR, producing one record per CDR3 protein. The sample lists hundreds of thousands of distinct CDR3 sequences, roughly 13% seen once, with around 2% in the top ten. This specimen was PBMCs, mostly from graft donor cells, taken 360 days after TCRalphabeta/CD19-depleted stem cell transplant. These receptors originate from a male patient younger than 18 who had a stem cell transplant for acute myeloid leukemia, so the T cells may come from the graft donor.

The rearrangement joins TRBV5-5 to TRBJ2-5; D ambiguous. V was trimmed by 4 bases and J by 3 bases, leaving 10 bases between them. CDR1 and CDR2 (germline): SGHKS, YYEKEE (reference sequence). This CDR3 contains 13 residues. This CDR3 is CASSRMGKETQYF. In DNA, the CDR3 is TGTGCCAGCAGCCGGATGGGGAAAGAGACCCAGTACTTC.

The chain couples TRBV7-2 to TRBJ2-1; possibly TRBD2 for D (6 bases). Germline CDR1 SGHTA, CDR2 FQGNSA. The CDR3 sequence is 16 residues long. V dropped 1 base and J dropped 5 bases, with 15 bases sitting between them. The CDR3 DNA sequence: TGTGCCAGCAGCTTAGAAATCGGGACTGGTAACAATGAGCAGTTCTTC. Translated, it gives CASSLEIGTGNNEQFF.

CDR3 in DNA: TGCAGTGCTAGGAGCAGCGGGACCCCCTACGAGCAGTACTTC. Residues: CSARSSGTPYEQYF. This chain joins TRBV20-1 and TRBJ2-7; 7 bases match TRBD2. The germline CDR1 and CDR2 sequences are DFQATT and SNEGSKA (reference sequence). CDR3 length equals 14 residues. V lost 3 bases, J lost 2 bases, and 7 bases stayed unmatched.

V is TRBV18 and J is TRBJ2-5, with no clear D. V lost 2 bases, J lost 5 bases, and 15 bases lay in between. Germline V gene lookup returns CDR1 KGHSH and CDR2 LQKENI. The CDR3 is made up of 15 amino acids. This chain's CDR3 is CASSPFGETMETQYF. The CDR3, as DNA: TGTGCCAGCTCACCATTTGGGGAAACTATGGAGACCCAGTACTTC.

The rearrangement links TRBV9 to TRBJ2-2, with 7 bases identical to TRBD2. The V and J ends lost 3 bases and 1 base, in that order; junction bases with no gene match: 0. This CDR3 is built from 14 residues. Germline CDR1 reads SGDLS; CDR2 reads YYNGEE. CDR3 sequence (DNA): TGTGCCAGCAGCGGCGGGAGGAACACCGGGGAGCTGTTTTTT. Protein product: CASSGGRNTGELFF.

The CDR3 DNA reads as TGTGCCAGCAGCGTAGGGGGTCCCTCTGGGGCCAACGTCCTGACTTTC. It yields the protein CASSVGGPSGANVLTF. The rearrangement links TRBV9 to TRBJ2-6; D unresolved. Trimming left V 0 bases short and J 0 bases short, with 7 bases between. Germline CDR1 SGDLS, CDR2 YYNGEE. The CDR3 contains 16 residues.

Many counts were recorded for this clonotype. The chain is built from TRBV28 and TRBJ2-1, with a tentative D call TRBD2 (5 bases). The germline V gene encodes CDR1 MDHEN and CDR2 SYDVKM. The CDR3 consists of 14 residues. Trimming stripped 8 bases from V and 4 bases from J, with 15 bases between. The CDR3 DNA sequence: TGTGCCAGCTTCCAGGAGCGGCCTTACAATGAGCAGTTCTTC. It specifies CASFQERPYNEQFF.

The V and J genes are TRBV7-8 and TRBJ2-5, with 9 bases that match TRBD2. Germline CDR1 and CDR2: SGHVS and FQNEAQ. The CDR3 totals 17 residues. J gave up 0 bases and V 4 bases, and 9 bases lay outside the gene matches. CDR3: CASSSGASGMYQETQYF. CDR3 in DNA: TGTGCCAGCAGCTCCGGCGCTAGCGGGATGTACCAAGAGACCCAGTACTTC.

The chain combines TRBV29-1 with TRBJ2-1; 7 bases agree with TRBD1. V was pared by 8 bases and J by 7 bases, with 8 bases of the junction left unmatched. Germline V gives CDR1 SQVTM, CDR2 ANQGSEA. The CDR3 spans 12 residues. The CDR3 reads CSPRGLGNEQFF. CDR3 nucleotides: TGCAGCCCGAGGGGGCTAGGGAATGAGCAGTTCTTC.

V is TRBV2 and J is TRBJ2-2; TRBD1 matches at 7 bases. V shed 5 bases and J 1 base; nucleotides not matched to a gene: 4. From germline, CDR1 is SNHLY and CDR2 FYNNEI. The CDR3 consists of 15 residues. The CDR3 reads CASSKDRRNTGELFF. The CDR3 bases are TGTGCCAGCAGTAAGGACAGGAGGAACACCGGGGAGCTGTTTTTT.

V and J are TRBV20-1 and TRBJ1-1; 7 bases fit TRBD1. Per germline, CDR1 DFQATT and CDR2 SNEGSKA (reference sequence). The length of the CDR3 is 16 residues. Trimming cost V 1 base and J 1 base; bases outside gene matches: 9. The CDR3 DNA is TGCAGTGCTAGAGCTCCGGGACAGTCCTGGAACACTGAAGCTTTCTTT. Encoded protein: CSARAPGQSWNTEAFF.

In this sample, this clonotype turned up a few times. The J gene is TRBJ2-5, the V gene TRBV11-2; 9 bases fit TRBD2. Trimming removed 1 base from V and 5 bases from J; junction bases left unmatched: 8. Germline lookup yields CDR1 SGHAT and CDR2 FQNNGV. This CDR3 has 16 amino acids. This CDR3 reads CASSLVRSAGGETQYF. The CDR3 DNA reads TGTGCCAGCAGCTTAGTCAGGTCAGCGGGGGGCGAGACCCAGTACTTC.

This clonotype showed up many times. The CDR3 sequence is CASSPPGKLWPGDEQFF. CDR3 DNA: TGTGCCAGCTCACCACCGGGGAAGCTTTGGCCCGGGGATGAGCAGTTCTTC. V gene TRBV18 combines with J gene TRBJ2-1; D is perhaps TRBD2 (5 bases). V gave up 0 bases and J gave up 8 bases, with 20 bases separating them. The CDR3 is 17 residues long. Looked up from germline, CDR1 is KGHSH and CDR2 is LQKENI.